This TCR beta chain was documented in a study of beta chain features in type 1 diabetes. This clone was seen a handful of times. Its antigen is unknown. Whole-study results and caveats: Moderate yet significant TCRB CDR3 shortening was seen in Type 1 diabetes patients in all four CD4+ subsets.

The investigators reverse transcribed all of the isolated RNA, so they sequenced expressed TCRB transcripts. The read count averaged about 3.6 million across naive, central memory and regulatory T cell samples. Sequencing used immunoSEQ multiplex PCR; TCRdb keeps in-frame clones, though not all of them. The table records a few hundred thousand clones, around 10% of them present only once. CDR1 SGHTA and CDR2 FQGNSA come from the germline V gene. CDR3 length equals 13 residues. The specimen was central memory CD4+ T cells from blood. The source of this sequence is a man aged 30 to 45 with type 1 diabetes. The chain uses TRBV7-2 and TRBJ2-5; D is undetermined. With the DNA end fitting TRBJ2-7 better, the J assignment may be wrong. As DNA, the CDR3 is TGTGCCAGCGGAGCTTATCTAGTCTACGAGCAGTACTTC. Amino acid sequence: CASGAYLVYEQYF.